The clone carrying this T cell receptor beta chain was seen a handful of times. Its specificity is not known. TCRdb analysed the 5' RACE reads with MiXCR anew, one entry per CDR3 protein. The repertoire holds some 250,000 distinct CDR3 sequences, with 8.5% to 9.5% as singletons. This sample stems from a study of T-cell memory formation after mild COVID-19. Study overall: Clustering of TCRs was largely donor specific.

Whole-study results and caveats: Among CD4+ contracting clones, most were CM and EM, and CD8+ ones EMRA. Some responding clones appeared in pre-infection memory, suggesting cross-reactive memory joined.

The CDR3 spans 13 residues. The germline V and J ends were trimmed by 4 bases and 2 bases, with 8 bases remaining between them. The germline V gene encodes CDR1 SGHVS and CDR2 FQNEAQ. Material: PBMCs or a T cell subset sorted from them (not recorded which). This receptor was identified in a man younger than 35 who had mild COVID-19 (a few samples of this study predate the infection). Cell type and time point are not known. J is TRBJ2-5 and V is TRBV7-8; D gene uncertain. As DNA, the CDR3 is TGTGCCAGCAGCTGGAATCTACAAGAGACCCAGTACTTC. Residues: CASSWNLQETQYF. The full variable domain, its missing parts supplied by reference TRBV7-8 and TRBJ2-5, is GAGVSQSPRYKVAKRGQDVALRCDPISGHVSLFWYQQALGQGPEFLTYFQNEAQLDKSGLPSDRFFAERPEGSVSTLKIQRTQQEDSAVYLCASSWNLQETQYFGPGTRLLVL.